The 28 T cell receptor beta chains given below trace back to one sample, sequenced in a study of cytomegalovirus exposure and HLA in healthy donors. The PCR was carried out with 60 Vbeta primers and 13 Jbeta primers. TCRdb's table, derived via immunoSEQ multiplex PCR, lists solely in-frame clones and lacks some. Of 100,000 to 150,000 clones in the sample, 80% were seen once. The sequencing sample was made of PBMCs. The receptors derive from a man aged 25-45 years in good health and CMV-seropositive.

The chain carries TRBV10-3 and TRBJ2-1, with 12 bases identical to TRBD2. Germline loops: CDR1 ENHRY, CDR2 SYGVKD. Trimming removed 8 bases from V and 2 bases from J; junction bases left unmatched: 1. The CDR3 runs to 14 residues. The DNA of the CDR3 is TGTGCCATCGGGACTAGCGGGCCCTACAATGAGCAGTTCTTC. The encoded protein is CAIGTSGPYNEQFF.

CDR3 nucleotides: TGTGCCAGCAGTAAAGACACCATGCAAGAGACCCAGTACTTC. Amino acids: CASSKDTMQETQYF. J is TRBJ2-5 and V is TRBV28; unclear D gene. The CDR3 is 14 amino acids. Trimming removed 5 bases at V and 2 bases at J, with 12 bases between. Germline values: CDR1 MDHEN, CDR2 SYDVKM.

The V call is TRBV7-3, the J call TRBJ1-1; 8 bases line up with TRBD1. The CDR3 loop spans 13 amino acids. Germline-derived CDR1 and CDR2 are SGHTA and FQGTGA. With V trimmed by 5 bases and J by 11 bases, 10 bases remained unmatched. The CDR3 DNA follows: TGTGCCAGCAGCGGAATCTCAGGGGGCAGGGCTTTCTTT. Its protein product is CASSGISGGRAFF. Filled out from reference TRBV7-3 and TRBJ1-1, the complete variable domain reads GAGVSQTPSNKVTEKGKYVELRCDPISGHTALYWYRQSLGQGPEFLIYFQGTGAADDSGLPNDRFFAVRPEGSVSTLKIQRTERGDSAVYLCASSGISGGRAFFGQGTRLTVV.

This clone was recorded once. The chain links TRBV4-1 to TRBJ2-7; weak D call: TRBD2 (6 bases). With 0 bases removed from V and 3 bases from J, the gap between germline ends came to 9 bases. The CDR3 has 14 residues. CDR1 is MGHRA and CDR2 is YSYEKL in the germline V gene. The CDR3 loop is CASSQDRGLYEQYF. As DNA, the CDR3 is TGCGCCAGCAGCCAAGATCGGGGACTCTACGAGCAGTACTTC.

The CDR3 DNA reads TGCAGCGTTGAAGATCACGGTGACGAGCAGTACTTC. Translation: CSVEDHGDEQYF. The chain has TRBV29-1 and TRBJ2-7, with unresolved D. V lost 0 bases to trimming and J lost 5 bases, with 8 bases between them. The germline CDR1 and CDR2 sequences are SQVTM and ANQGSEA. The CDR3 is made up of 12 amino acids.

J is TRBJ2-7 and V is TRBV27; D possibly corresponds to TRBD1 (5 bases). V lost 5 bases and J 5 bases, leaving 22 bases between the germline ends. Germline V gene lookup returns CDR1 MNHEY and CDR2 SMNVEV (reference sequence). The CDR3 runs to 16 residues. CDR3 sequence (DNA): TGTGCCAGCAGTCCCCTTTGGGGCAGGGCTATTGACGAGCAGTACTTC. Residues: CASSPLWGRAIDEQYF.

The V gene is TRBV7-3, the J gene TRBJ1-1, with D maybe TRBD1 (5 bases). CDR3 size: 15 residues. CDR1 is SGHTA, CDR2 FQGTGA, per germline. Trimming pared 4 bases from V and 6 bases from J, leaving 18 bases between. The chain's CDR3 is CASSSTARGTAEAFF. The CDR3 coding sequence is TGTGCCAGCAGCTCCACGGCCCGGGGGACCGCTGAAGCTTTCTTT.

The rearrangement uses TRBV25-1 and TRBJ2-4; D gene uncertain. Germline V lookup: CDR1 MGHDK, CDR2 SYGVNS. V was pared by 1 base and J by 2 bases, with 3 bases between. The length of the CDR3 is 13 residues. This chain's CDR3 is CASSESSKNIQYF. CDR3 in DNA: TGTGCCAGCAGTGAATCCTCCAAAAACATTCAGTACTTC.

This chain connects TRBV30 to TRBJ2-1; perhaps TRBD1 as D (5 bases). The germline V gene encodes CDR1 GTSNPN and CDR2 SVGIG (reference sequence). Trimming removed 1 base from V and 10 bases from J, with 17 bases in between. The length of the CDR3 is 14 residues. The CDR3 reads CAWSETVGVGEQFF. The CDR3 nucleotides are TGTGCCTGGAGTGAGACAGTTGGGGTCGGCGAGCAGTTCTTC.

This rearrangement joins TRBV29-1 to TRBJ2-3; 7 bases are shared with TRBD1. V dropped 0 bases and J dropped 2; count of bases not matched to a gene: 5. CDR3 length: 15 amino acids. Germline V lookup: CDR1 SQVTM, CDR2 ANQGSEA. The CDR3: CSVEDQQGITDTQYF. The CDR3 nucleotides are TGCAGCGTTGAAGATCAACAGGGGATCACAGATACGCAGTATTTT.

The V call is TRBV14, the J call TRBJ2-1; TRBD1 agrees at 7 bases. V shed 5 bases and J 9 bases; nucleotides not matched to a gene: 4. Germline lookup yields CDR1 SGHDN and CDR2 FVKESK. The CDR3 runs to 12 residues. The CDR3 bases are TGTGCCAGCAGCAACAGGGGCGGTGAGCAGTTCTTC. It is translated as CASSNRGGEQFF. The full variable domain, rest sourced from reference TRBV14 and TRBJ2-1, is EAGVTQFPSHSVIEKGQTVTLRCDPISGHDNLYWYRRVMGKEIKFLLHFVKESKQDESGMPNNRFLAERTGGTYSTLKVQPAELEDSGVYFCASSNRGGEQFFGPGTRLTVL.

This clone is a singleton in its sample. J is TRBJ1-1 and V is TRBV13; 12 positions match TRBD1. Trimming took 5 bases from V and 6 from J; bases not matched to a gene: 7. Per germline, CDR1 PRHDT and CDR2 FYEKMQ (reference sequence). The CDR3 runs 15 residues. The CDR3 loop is CASSLGQGARAEAFF. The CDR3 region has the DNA TGTGCCAGCAGCCTGGGACAGGGGGCAAGGGCTGAAGCTTTCTTT.

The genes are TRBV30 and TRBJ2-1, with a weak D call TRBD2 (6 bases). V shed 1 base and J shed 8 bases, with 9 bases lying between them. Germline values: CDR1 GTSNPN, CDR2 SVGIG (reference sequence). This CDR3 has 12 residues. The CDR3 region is CAWSERRDEQFF. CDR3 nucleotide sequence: TGTGCCTGGAGTGAACGGAGGGATGAGCAGTTCTTC.

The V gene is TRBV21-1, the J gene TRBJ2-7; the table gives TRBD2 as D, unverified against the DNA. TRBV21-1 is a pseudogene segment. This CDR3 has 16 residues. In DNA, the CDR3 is TGTGCCAGCAGCAAAAATCCCAGCGGGCCAGCCTACGAGCAGTACTTC. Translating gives CASSKNPSGPAYEQYF.

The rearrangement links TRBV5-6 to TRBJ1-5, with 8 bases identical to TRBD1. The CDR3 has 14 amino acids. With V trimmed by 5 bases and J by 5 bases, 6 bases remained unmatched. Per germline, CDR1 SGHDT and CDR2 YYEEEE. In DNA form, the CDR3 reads TGTGCCAGCAGTCCCGGGACAGGTTATCAGCCCCAGCATTTT. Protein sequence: CASSPGTGYQPQHF.

The CDR3: CAWSEGRSEQGQPQHF. CDR3 DNA sequence: TGTGCCTGGAGTGAAGGGAGGTCGGAGCAGGGCCAGCCCCAGCATTTT. The genes are TRBV30 and TRBJ1-5, with D maybe TRBD1 (5 bases). Deletions cut 1 base from V and 7 bases from J, with 20 bases between. CDR1 and CDR2 (germline): GTSNPN, SVGIG (reference sequence). This CDR3 comprises 16 residues.

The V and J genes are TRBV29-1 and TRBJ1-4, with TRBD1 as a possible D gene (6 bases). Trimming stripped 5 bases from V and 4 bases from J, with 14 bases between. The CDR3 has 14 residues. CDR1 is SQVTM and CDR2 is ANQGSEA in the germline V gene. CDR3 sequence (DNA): TGCAGCGTTCGGGCCCAGGGGCGTAATGAAAAACTGTTTTTT. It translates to CSVRAQGRNEKLFF.

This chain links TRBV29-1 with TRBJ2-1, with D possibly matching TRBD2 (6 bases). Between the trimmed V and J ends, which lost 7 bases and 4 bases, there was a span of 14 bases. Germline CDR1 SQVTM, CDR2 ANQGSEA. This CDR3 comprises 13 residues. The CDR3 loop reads CSARDWHYNEQFF. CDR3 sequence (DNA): TGCAGCGCCCGGGACTGGCATTACAATGAGCAGTTCTTC.

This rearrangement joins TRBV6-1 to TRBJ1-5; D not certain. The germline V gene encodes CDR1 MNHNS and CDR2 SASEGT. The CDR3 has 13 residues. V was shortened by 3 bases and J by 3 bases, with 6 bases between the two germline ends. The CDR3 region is CASSDDTNQPQHF. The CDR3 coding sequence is TGTGCCAGCAGTGATGACACCAATCAGCCCCAGCATTTT.

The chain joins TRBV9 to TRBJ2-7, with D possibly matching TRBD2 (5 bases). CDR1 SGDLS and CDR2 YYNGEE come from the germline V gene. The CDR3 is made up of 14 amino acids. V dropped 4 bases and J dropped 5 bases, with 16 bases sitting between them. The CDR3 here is CASSTRTGVDEQYF. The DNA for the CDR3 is TGTGCCAGCAGCACCCGGACTGGGGTGGACGAGCAGTACTTC. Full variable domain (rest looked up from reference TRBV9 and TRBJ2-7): DSGVTQTPKHLITATGQRVTLRCSPRSGDLSVYWYQQSLDQGLQFLIQYYNGEERAKGNILERFSAQQFPDLHSELNLSSLELGDSALYFCASSTRTGVDEQYFGPGTRLTVT.

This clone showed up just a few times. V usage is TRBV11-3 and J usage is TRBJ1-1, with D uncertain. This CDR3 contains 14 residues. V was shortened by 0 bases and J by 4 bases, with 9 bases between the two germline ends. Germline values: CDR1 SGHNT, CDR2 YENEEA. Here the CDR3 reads CASSLDPGSTEAFF. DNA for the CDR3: TGTGCCAGCAGCTTAGACCCGGGTAGCACTGAAGCTTTCTTT.

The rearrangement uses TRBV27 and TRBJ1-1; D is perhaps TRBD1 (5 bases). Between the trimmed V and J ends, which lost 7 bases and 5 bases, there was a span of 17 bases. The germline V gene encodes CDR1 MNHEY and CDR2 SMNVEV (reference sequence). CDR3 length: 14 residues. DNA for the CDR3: TGTGCCAGCACCCCCATGGGGGGAGGAACTGAAGCTTTCTTT. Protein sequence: CASTPMGGGTEAFF.

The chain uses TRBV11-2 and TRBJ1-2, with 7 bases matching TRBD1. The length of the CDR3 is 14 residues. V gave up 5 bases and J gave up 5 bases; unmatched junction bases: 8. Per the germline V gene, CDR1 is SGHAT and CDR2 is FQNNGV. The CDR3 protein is CASSPRTGFYGYTF. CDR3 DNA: TGTGCCAGCAGCCCTCGGACAGGTTTTTATGGCTACACCTTC.

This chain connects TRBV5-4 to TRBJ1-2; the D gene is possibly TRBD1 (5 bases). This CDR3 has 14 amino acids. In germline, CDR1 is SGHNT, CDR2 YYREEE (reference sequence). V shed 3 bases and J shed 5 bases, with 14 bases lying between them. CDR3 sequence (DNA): TGTGCCAGCAGCTCGGACATGGGGGGATATGGCTACACCTTC. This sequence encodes CASSSDMGGYGYTF. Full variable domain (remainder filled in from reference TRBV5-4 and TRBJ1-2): ETGVTQSPTHLIKTRGQQVTLRCSSQSGHNTVSWYQQALGQGPQFIFQYYREEENGRGNFPPRFSGLQFPNYSSELNVNALELDDSALYLCASSSDMGGYGYTFGSGTRLTVV.

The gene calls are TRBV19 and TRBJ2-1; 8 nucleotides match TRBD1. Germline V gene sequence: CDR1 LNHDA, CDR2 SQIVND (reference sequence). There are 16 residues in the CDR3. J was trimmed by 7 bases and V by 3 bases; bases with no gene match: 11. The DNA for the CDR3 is TGTGCCAGTAGTATTTTCGGGACAGGTAGTAGGAATGAGCAGTTCTTC. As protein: CASSIFGTGSRNEQFF.

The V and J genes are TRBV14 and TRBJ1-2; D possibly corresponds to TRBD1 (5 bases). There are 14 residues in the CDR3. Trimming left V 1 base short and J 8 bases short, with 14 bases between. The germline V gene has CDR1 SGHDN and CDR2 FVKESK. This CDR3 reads CASSQGIRVGGYTF. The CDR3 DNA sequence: TGTGCCAGCAGCCAAGGGATCAGGGTCGGGGGCTACACCTTC.

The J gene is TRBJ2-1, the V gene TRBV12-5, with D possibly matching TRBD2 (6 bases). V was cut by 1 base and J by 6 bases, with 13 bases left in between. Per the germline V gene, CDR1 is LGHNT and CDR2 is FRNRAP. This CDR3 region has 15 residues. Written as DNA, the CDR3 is TGTGCTAGTGGTTTGGGACTAGACCCAGGCAATGAGCAGTTCTTC. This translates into CASGLGLDPGNEQFF.

CDR3 amino acids: CASSISGYLDRQYNQPQHF. CDR3 DNA sequence: TGTGCCAGTAGTATCTCAGGGTATTTGGACAGACAATACAATCAGCCCCAGCATTTT. The V gene is TRBV19, the J gene TRBJ1-5; a weak D match, TRBD1 (6 bases). The V end was cut by 3 bases, the J end by 3 bases, with 24 bases between. CDR3 length equals 19 residues. CDR1 and CDR2 (germline): LNHDA, SQIVND (reference sequence). Supplemented by reference TRBV19 and TRBJ1-5, the full variable domain reads DGGITQSPKYLFRKEGQNVTLSCEQNLNHDAMYWYRQDPGQGLRLIYYSQIVNDFQKGDIAEGYSVSREKKESFPLTVTSAQKNPTAFYLCASSISGYLDRQYNQPQHFGDGTRLSIL.